This TCR beta chain was sequenced during a study of T cells after yellow fever vaccination. Overall study: For low cell numbers, libraries were made with SMART-Seq v4 Ultra Low Input.

TCRdb independently ran MiXCR on the 5' RACE reads; one entry per CDR3 protein. Here the sample spans about 580,000 distinct CDR3 sequences, about a sixth being singletons. V dropped 3 bases and J dropped 3 bases, with 14 bases sitting between them. Germline CDR1 reads LNHDA; CDR2 reads SQIVND (reference sequence). The CDR3 sequence is 15 residues long. The J gene is TRBJ1-1, the V gene TRBV19; weak D call: TRBD1 (5 bases). This receptor was taken from a man aged 18 to 29 who received the YFV17D yellow fever vaccine. Sequenced material: PBMCs, taken 5 to 6 days after the first yellow fever vaccination. The CDR3 sequence: CASSMTGRGDTEAFF. In DNA form, the CDR3 reads TGTGCCAGTAGTATGACCGGGAGAGGGGACACTGAAGCTTTCTTT. Together with reference TRBV19 and TRBJ1-1, the CDR3 gives the full variable domain: DGGITQSPKYLFRKEGQNVTLSCEQNLNHDAMYWYRQDPGQGLRLIYYSQIVNDFQKGDIAEGYSVSREKKESFPLTVTSAQKNPTAFYLCASSMTGRGDTEAFFGQGTRLTVV.